Detailed here is one T cell receptor (beta chain). Input for naive CD8 libraries was roughly 20,000 to 1,000,000 sorted cells; the RNA fraction used was 10%, 30% or 50%. The authors sorted naive CD8 T cells as CD8+CD4-CCR7+CD45RA+. This CDR3 comprises 16 residues. CDR1 and CDR2 from the germline V gene are MDHEN and SYDVKM. J gave up 0 bases and V 6 bases, and 4 bases lay outside the gene matches. TCRdb reprocessed the PCR reads with MiXCR, giving one entry per CDR3 protein. The sample records around 470,000 distinct CDR3 sequences, 20% to 25% being singletons. The data are from a study of molecular identifiers for immune sequencing clone quantification. Study in general: RNA, taken in replicates from about 21,000 or 97,000 naive CD8 cells, was split five ways, with four sequenced.

The origin of this receptor is a human donor in good health. Some libraries in this study had Jurkat cell RNA spiked in. The sequencing input was naive CD8+ T cells from blood, with Jurkat cell RNA spiked in. Subset defined: FACS-sorted CD8+CD4-CCR7+CD45RA+ naive T cells. V usage is TRBV28 and J usage is TRBJ1-5, with TRBD1 matching 11 bases. In DNA form, the CDR3 reads TGTGCCAGCAGCTTCGGGACAGGGGGTAGCAATCAGCCCCAGCATTTT. It codes for CASSFGTGGSNQPQHF.